This TCR beta chain was captured in a study of blood T cell repertoires in COVID-19. About the study: Nucleic acid was either cDNA or gDNA, and it came from T cells, B-cell-depleted T cells, or PBMCs.

The germline V gene has CDR1 SGDLS and CDR2 YYNGEE. V was clipped by 6 bases and J by 9 bases, with 25 bases between them. The CDR3 totals 15 residues. Some clones are missing from TCRdb's copy, which holds only in-frame ones; the method was immunoSEQ multiplex PCR. The sample lists 40,000 to 45,000 clones; 85% to 95% were seen once. The sample taken for sequencing was peripheral blood. The source of this sequence is a human donor in a cohort sampled during active COVID-19. J is TRBJ2-7 and V is TRBV9, with D perhaps matching TRBD2 (5 bases). Here the CDR3 DNA reads TGTGCCAGCACCTCCGACCCCTCCGGACTGGATCGGCAGTACTTC. This codes for CASTSDPSGLDRQYF.